Listed below are T cell receptor beta chains from one sample, sequenced in a study of cytomegalovirus exposure and HLA in healthy donors. The repertoire was sequenced with immunoSEQ multiplex PCR; TCRdb's copy has only in-frame clones and lacks some. Found here are about 200,000 clones, more than 75% of them singletons; the top ten hold approximately 1.7%. The specimen sequenced was PBMCs. These receptors all stem from a woman younger than 35 in good health and CMV-seronegative. Both conserved end residues are part of each CDR3. Fields, in order: J gene, clone size, V gene, D gene, CDR3 protein, CDR3 DNA. The D gene is left open where the match is weak. Rows give clone size only sometimes, using once, few, many, or a class for an expanded clone.

TRBJ1-2 | . | TRBV27 | . | CASSPSSNWGYTF | TGTGCCAGCAGTCCCTCATCAAACTGGGGCTACACCTTC
TRBJ2-1 | . | TRBV6-1 | TRBD2 | CASSGYPSGSVAYNEQFF | TGTGCCAGCAGTGGGTACCCTAGCGGGAGTGTCGCCTACAATGAGCAGTTCTTC
TRBJ2-7 | . | TRBV11-3 | . | CASSPGTSVDEQYF | TGTGCCAGCAGCCCCGGGACATCAGTCGACGAGCAGTACTTC
TRBJ2-5 | . | TRBV4-3 | TRBD1 | CASSQDRYQETQYF | TGCGCCAGCAGCCAGGACAGGTACCAAGAGACCCAGTACTTC
TRBJ2-2 | . | TRBV27 | . | CASSGASTGELFF | TGTGCCAGCAGTGGGGCGAGCACCGGGGAGCTGTTTTTT
TRBJ2-2 | . | TRBV1 | . | CTSSSSPTGELFF | TGCACCAGCAGCTCGAGCCCAACCGGGGAGCTGTTTTTT
TRBJ1-2 | . | TRBV5-5 | TRBD1 | CASSQDRGMDGYTF | TGTGCCAGCAGCCAGGACAGGGGGATGGATGGCTACACCTTC
TRBJ1-5 | . | TRBV10-1 | TRBD1 | CANRDRAFNQPQHF | TGCGCCAACCGGGACAGGGCGTTCAATCAGCCCCAGCATTTT
TRBJ2-7 | . | TRBV28 | . | CASSLPQISYEQYF | TGTGCCAGCAGTTTACCACAGATCTCCTACGAGCAGTACTTC
TRBJ2-5 | . | TRBV7-7 | . | CASSLGRLIGSETQYF | TGTGCTAGCAGCTTAGGGAGGCTTATCGGGAGTGAGACCCAGTACTTC
TRBJ2-3 | few | TRBV7-2 | . | CASSLLVRDTQYF | TGTGCCAGCAGTCTTTTAGTGCGGGATACGCAGTATTTT
TRBJ1-1 | . | TRBV5-1 | . | CASGPERAEAFF | TGCGCCAGCGGCCCTGAGCGCGCTGAAGCTTTCTTT
TRBJ2-2 | . | TRBV9 | TRBD2 | CASSLEAGGTGELFF | TGTGCCAGCAGCCTAGAGGCGGGGGGGACCGGGGAGCTGTTTTTT
TRBJ2-1 | . | TRBV20-1 | TRBD2 | CSAAGAGEQFF | TGCAGTGCTGCGGGAGCAGGTGAGCAGTTCTTC
TRBJ1-1 | . | TRBV6-5 | . | CASSKEGMNTEAFF | TGTGCCAGCAGTAAAGAGGGCATGAACACTGAAGCTTTCTTT
TRBJ1-2 | . | TRBV10-3 | TRBD1 | CAMGQGTGGYTF | TGTGCCATGGGACAGGGTACGGGTGGCTACACCTTC
TRBJ1-6 | . | TRBV19 | TRBD1 | CASSSRQGLYLHF | TGTGCCAGTAGTTCAAGACAGGGTCTCTACCTCCACTTT
TRBJ2-7 | . | TRBV28 | . | CASRDQGGGNEQYF | TGTGCCAGCAGAGACCAGGGCGGGGGCAACGAGCAGTACTTC
TRBJ1-3 | once | TRBV5-1 | . | CASSSMDSLSGNTIYF | TGCGCCAGCAGCTCCATGGACAGCCTCTCTGGAAACACCATATATTTT
TRBJ2-5 | . | TRBV6-6 | . | CASTKRGFQETQYF | TGTGCCAGCACGAAGAGAGGTTTCCAAGAGACCCAGTACTTC
TRBJ2-3 | once | TRBV6-5 | . | CASSYSGGDTDTQYF | TGTGCCAGCAGTTACTCAGGTGGGGACACTGATACGCAGTATTTT
TRBJ1-2 | few | TRBV2 | . | CASSVDYGYTF | TGTGCCAGCAGTGTAGATTATGGCTACACCTTC
TRBJ1-3 | . | TRBV28 | . | CASKGPTGLLEAGNTIYF | TGTGCCAGCAAAGGTCCGACAGGCCTCCTAGAAGCTGGAAACACCATATATTTT
TRBJ2-4 | . | TRBV14 | TRBD2 | CASSRTSGKNIQYF | TGTGCCAGCAGCCGGACTAGCGGCAAAAACATTCAGTACTTC
TRBJ2-4 | few | TRBV23-1 | TRBD1 | CASSHSGQEAKNIQYF | TGCGCCAGCAGTCATTCGGGACAGGAAGCCAAAAACATTCAGTACTTC
TRBJ1-2 | . | TRBV7-2 | . | CASSSRRGGAGRGYTF | TGTGCCAGCAGCTCGCGAAGAGGGGGGGCGGGGCGAGGCTACACCTTC
TRBJ1-1 | . | TRBV7-9 | . | CASSSLMNTEAFF | TGTGCCAGCAGCTCCCTTATGAACACTGAAGCTTTCTTT
TRBJ1-5 | . | TRBV18 | . | CASSPLTGDLHF | TGTGCCAGCTCACCATTAACGGGAGATCTGCATTTT
TRBJ1-1 | . | TRBV7-9 | TRBD1 | CASSPEGQGHTEAFF | TGTGCCAGCAGCCCTGAGGGACAGGGCCACACTGAAGCTTTCTTT
TRBJ2-5 | . | TRBV4-1 | TRBD2 | CASSYAGGSQETQYF | TGCGCCAGCAGCTACGCCGGCGGGAGCCAAGAGACCCAGTACTTC
TRBJ2-1 | . | TRBV4-1 | . | CASSAGAPGATEQFF | TGCGCCAGCAGCGCGGGGGCGCCGGGGGCCACTGAGCAGTTCTTC
TRBJ2-1 | . | TRBV5-1 | . | CASSLSPRALGGEQFF | TGCGCCAGCAGCTTGTCCCCGAGGGCCCTAGGGGGTGAGCAGTTCTTC
TRBJ2-7 | . | TRBV5-1 | . | CASSLGDFPSYEQYF | TGCGCCAGCAGCTTGGGGGACTTCCCCTCCTACGAGCAGTACTTC
TRBJ1-5 | . | TRBV6-5 | TRBD1 | CASSDQGARQPQHF | TGTGCCAGCAGTGACCAGGGGGCACGGCAGCCCCAGCATTTT
TRBJ2-1 | few | TRBV6-4 | TRBD2 | CASSLRESNEQFF | TGTGCCAGCAGTTTGCGGGAGAGCAATGAGCAGTTCTTC
TRBJ2-1 | . | TRBV7-3 | . | CASSLRRTLYNEQFF | TGTGCCAGCAGCTTAAGAAGGACTCTTTACAATGAGCAGTTCTTC
TRBJ2-3 | . | TRBV28 | . | CASSTGTDTQYF | TGTGCCAGCAGCACAGGAACAGATACGCAGTATTTT
TRBJ2-1 | . | TRBV7-9 | . | CASTQGSGIYNEQFF | TGTGCCAGCACCCAGGGGAGCGGGATTTACAATGAGCAGTTCTTC
TRBJ2-5 | . | TRBV19 | . | CASSIMSWETQYF | TGTGCCAGTAGTATTATGAGTTGGGAGACCCAGTACTTC
TRBJ1-6 | . | TRBV2 | . | CASSAQTPYNSPLHF | TGTGCCAGCAGTGCCCAGACACCCTATAATTCACCCCTCCACTTT
TRBJ2-3 | . | TRBV2 | TRBD2 | CASSGGGTDTQYF | TGTGCCAGCTCCGGGGGGGGCACAGATACGCAGTATTTT
TRBJ2-6 | . | TRBV7-6 | . | CASSLSPGSGANVLTF | TGTGCCAGCAGCTTAAGTCCGGGCTCTGGGGCCAACGTCCTGACTTTC
TRBJ1-4 | . | TRBV5-6 | TRBD1 | CASSPGTANEKLFF | TGTGCCAGCAGCCCCGGGACAGCAAATGAAAAACTGTTTTTT
TRBJ1-1 | few | TRBV18 | . | CASSPGGGGNTAAFF | TGTGCCAGCTCCCCAGGAGGGGGGGGCAATACTGCAGCTTTCTTT
TRBJ2-3 | . | TRBV5-1 | TRBD1 | CASSPTGVADTQYF | TGCGCCAGCAGCCCGACAGGGGTAGCAGATACGCAGTATTTT